This T cell receptor (beta chain) was documented in a study of blood T cell repertoires in COVID-19 (dated by TCRdb to 2018 to 2020). Describing the broader study: The collaborator samples originated in the United States, Italy and Spain and spanned the acute and convalescent phases of COVID-19. The material from the prospective study consisted of cDNA or gDNA derived from T cells, B-cell-depleted T cells, or PBMCs. Deeply sampled blood TCRbeta repertoires from subjects exposed to, actively infected with, or recovered from COVID-19 were included in the dataset. The repertoires were made available in a free public database intended to serve as a resource for research on the immune response to SARS-CoV-2. The samples were drawn from the first 160 participants of the ongoing ImmuneRACE study and from about 1,200 subjects provided by 6 global collaborators. The sample metadata nearly always contained a de-identified subject ID, COVID-19 status, age in years and sex. HLA class I and class II types, where available, came from metadata supplied by the sample provider rather than from assay-based typing. Beyond this particular receptor, the publication reports: The quantity of clinical and demographic metadata differed by source and by participant and was supplied without curation.

Measured from the cysteine to the phenylalanine, the CDR3 is 16 residues long. Only the CDR3 region is kept as DNA, spanning 48 bases read in frame from base 1. V was cut back by 0 bases and J by 0 bases, leaving a gap of 9 bases between them. CDR1 and CDR2, looked up from the germline V gene, are LGHNA and YNFKEQ. At one collaborating source in Seattle, patients were enrolled during active infection and were followed longitudinally through the course of disease. Each collaborating institution followed its own protocols to collect whole blood in K2EDTA tubes. For TCRbeta analysis, collaborators shipped samples as frozen whole blood, isolated PBMCs, or DNA extracted from either of those sample types. This clone was seen only a few times. No antigen is known for it. Nothing much larger sits one base from this clone, and base qualities are not available. The immunoSEQ Assay, a bias-controlled multiplex PCR, was used to amplify TCRbeta CDR3 regions from genomic DNA. As for the authors' bioinformatics: The number of nucleated cells in each sample was estimated by amplification of reference gene primers within the assay. Sequence reads were collapsed and filtered to measure the absolute abundance of every unique TCRbeta CDR3 rearrangement. Productive Simpson clonality was computed per sample as the square root of Simpson's diversity index over productive rearrangements. TCRdb retrieved this table from immuneACCESS and kept in-frame rearrangements only. Not all clones are present; in checked studies, unresolved V genes account for under half, and no reason is known for the remainder. That table is the source of V, J and clone size, and D and trimming were worked out from the DNA. Recorded for this sample are 250,000 or so clones; roughly 88% of them occurred a single time. 6.3% of the sample goes to the ten largest clones.

The specimen sequenced was peripheral blood. The receptor's source is a woman in her 30s with COVID-19, enrolled during active disease. The V and J genes are TRBV4-2 and TRBJ1-3; a tentative D match to TRBD1 spans 5 bases. The sequenced DNA is TGTGCCAGCAGCCAAGAACGCAGGGCCTCTGGAAACACCATATATTTT. It translates as CASSQERRASGNTIYF.